What follows is one TCR beta chain and its context. The data stem from a study of shared clonotypes between healthy human individuals. Some clones are missing from TCRdb's copy, which holds only in-frame ones; the method was immunoSEQ multiplex PCR. The data contain millions of clones, under 95% of them singletons. This CDR3 region has 12 residues. CDR1 SGHAT and CDR2 FQNNGV come from the germline V gene. V was cut by 3 bases and J by 6 bases, with 7 bases left in between. Selected positively for CCR7 and CD45RO-negative, naive CD8 cells excluded terminally differentiated effector memory CD45RA+ cells.

The sequence came from a man aged 18-30 years in good health. Some clones in this sample may be carry-over from other donors' samples. Sequencing was performed on naive CD8+ T cells from PBMCs. The chain carries TRBV11-2 and TRBJ2-3; D perhaps matches TRBD1 (6 bases). The CDR3 sequence: CASSFTGDTQYF. In DNA, the CDR3 is TGTGCCAGCAGCTTTACAGGGGATACGCAGTATTTT.